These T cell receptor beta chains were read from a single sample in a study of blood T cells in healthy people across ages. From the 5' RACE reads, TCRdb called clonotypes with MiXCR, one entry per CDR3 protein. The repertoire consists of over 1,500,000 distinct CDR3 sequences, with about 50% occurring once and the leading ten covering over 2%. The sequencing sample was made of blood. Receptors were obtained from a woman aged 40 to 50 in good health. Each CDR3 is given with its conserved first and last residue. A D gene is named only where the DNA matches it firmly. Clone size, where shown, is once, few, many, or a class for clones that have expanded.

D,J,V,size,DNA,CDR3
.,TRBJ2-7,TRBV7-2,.,TGTGCCAGCAGCCCCCGGACAAGGGCCTACGAGCAGTACTTC,CASSPRTRAYEQYF
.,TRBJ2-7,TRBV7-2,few,TGTGCCAGCAGCTCCGATAGCCAGTCTGGGGGCGCGGGCGAGCAGTACTTC,CASSSDSQSGGAGEQYF
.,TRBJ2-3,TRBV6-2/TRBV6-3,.,TGTGCCAGCACCGATTCTGTGGGGGGCGCAGATACGCAGTATTTT,CASTDSVGGADTQYF
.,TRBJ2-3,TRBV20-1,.,TGCGCCTCGCTGGCGGGGGCAGGGGATACGCAGTATTTT,CASLAGAGDTQYF
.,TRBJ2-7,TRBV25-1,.,TGTGCCAGCAGAGAGCCGGGACCGATGCACACCTACGAGCAGTACTTC,CASREPGPMHTYEQYF
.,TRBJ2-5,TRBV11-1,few,TGTGCCAGCAGCTCGGAGAATTCGGAGACCCAGTACTTC,CASSSENSETQYF
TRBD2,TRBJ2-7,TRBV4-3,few,TGCGCCAGCAGCCCCGGGAGGGGAAGGGGAAGCTACGAGCAGTACTTC,CASSPGRGRGSYEQYF
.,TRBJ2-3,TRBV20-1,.,TGCAGTGCTTCGCCTTCCGGGACATGGTCTTTCACAGATACGCAGTATTTT,CSASPSGTWSFTDTQYF
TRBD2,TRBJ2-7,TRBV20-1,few,TGCAGTGCTGCAGCGGGGGGGCTCTACGAGCAGTACTTC,CSAAAGGLYEQYF
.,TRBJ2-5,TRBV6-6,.,TGTGCCAGCAGTGGGGGGTATGGGTATGAGACCCAGTACTTC,CASSGGYGYETQYF
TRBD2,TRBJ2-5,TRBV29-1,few,TGCAGCGTCGAAGGGCAAACGACTAGCGGGGGGGGAAAGACCCAGTACTTC,CSVEGQTTSGGGKTQYF
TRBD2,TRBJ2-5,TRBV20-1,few,TGCAGTGCTGATCCGGGACTAGCGGAAGAGACCCAGTACTTC,CSADPGLAEETQYF
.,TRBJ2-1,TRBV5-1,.,TGCGCCAACAGCTTGGTGGAGGGGGGGCGGCCTTACAATGAGCAGTTCTTC,CANSLVEGGRPYNEQFF
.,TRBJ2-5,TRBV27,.,TGTGCCAGCACCCTACGAGGGGGTGGAGAGACCCAGTACTTC,CASTLRGGGETQYF
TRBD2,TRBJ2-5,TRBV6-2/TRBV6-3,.,TGTGCCAGCAGTTACCCAGCGGGGGGGTTGGAGACCCAGTACTTC,CASSYPAGGLETQYF
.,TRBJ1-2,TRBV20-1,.,TGCAGTGCTGCCAGAGACGGCTACACCTTC,CSAARDGYTF
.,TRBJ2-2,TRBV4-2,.,TGTGCCAGCAGCCAAGGCCTCAGGGGTACCGGGGAGCTGTTTTTT,CASSQGLRGTGELFF
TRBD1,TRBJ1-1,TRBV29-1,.,TGCAGCGCTGGGACAGGGGCGAGGACTGAAGCTTTCTTT,CSAGTGARTEAFF
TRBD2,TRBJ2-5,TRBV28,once,TGTGCCACCAGGACTAGCGGGGCTGGACGAGAGACCCAGTACTTC,CATRTSGAGRETQYF
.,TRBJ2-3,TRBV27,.,TGTGCCAGCAGTTTGGGTGCAGGGGGGTGGACAGATACGCAGTATTTT,CASSLGAGGWTDTQYF
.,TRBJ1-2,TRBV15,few,TGTGCCACCAGCAGAGATCCGGGGGGCTCTGGCTACACCTTC,CATSRDPGGSGYTF
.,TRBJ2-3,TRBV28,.,TGTGCCAGCAGTACTCTTCGGGGGCATCTCAGAGATACGCAGTATTTT,CASSTLRGHLRDTQYF
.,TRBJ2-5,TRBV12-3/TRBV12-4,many,TGTGCCAGCAGCCGAGACAGGCTCCAAGAGACCCAGTACTTC,CASSRDRLQETQYF
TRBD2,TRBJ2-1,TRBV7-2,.,TGTGCCAGCAGCAAGACTAGCGGGCTCTACAATGAGCAGTTCTTC,CASSKTSGLYNEQFF
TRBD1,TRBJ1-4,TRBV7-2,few,TGTGCCAGCAGCGTTGTAGGGGGCAGAAATGAAAAACTGTTTTTT,CASSVVGGRNEKLFF
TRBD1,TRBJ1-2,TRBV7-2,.,TGTGCCAGCAGCTCCCAGGGGGCCAATGGCTACACCTTC,CASSSQGANGYTF
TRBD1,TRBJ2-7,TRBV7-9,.,TGTGCCAGCAGCTTAGGTTCAAGGGACAGGGACCACGAGCAGTACTTC,CASSLGSRDRDHEQYF
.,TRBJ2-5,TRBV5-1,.,TGCGCCAGCAGCCAGGGCCACGGGGAAGAGACCCAGTACTTC,CASSQGHGEETQYF
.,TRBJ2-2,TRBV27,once,TGTGCCAGCAGGGGCTTCACCGGGGAGCTGTTTTTT,CASRGFTGELFF
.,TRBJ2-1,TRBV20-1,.,TGCAGTGCCACCTTAGCGGCTAGCTCCTACAATGAGCAGTTCTTC,CSATLAASSYNEQFF
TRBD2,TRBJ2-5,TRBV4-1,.,TGCGCCAGCAGCCACGGGACTAGCGATAATAATCAAGAGACCCAGTACTTC,CASSHGTSDNNQETQYF
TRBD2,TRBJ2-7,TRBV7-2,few,TGTGCCAGCAGCCCCCGACTAGCGGCAGGAGAGCAGTACTTC,CASSPRLAAGEQYF
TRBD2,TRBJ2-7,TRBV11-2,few,TGTGCCAGCAGCCCCCCACGTCTAGCGGGCCGTCCTAAAGGCTCCTACGAGCAGTACTTC,CASSPPRLAGRPKGSYEQYF
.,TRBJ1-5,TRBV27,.,TGTGCCAGCAGTCCCAAGGACAGCAATCAGCCCCAGCATTTT,CASSPKDSNQPQHF
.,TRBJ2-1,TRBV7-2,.,TGTGCCAGCAGCTTACTCTTCAGCGGCAGCCCCTACAATGAGCAGTTCTTC,CASSLLFSGSPYNEQFF
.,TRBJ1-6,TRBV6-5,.,TGTGCCAGCAAGGGGGGTAATTCACCCCTCCACTTT,CASKGGNSPLHF
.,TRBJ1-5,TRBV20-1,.,TGCAGTGCCCCCCAGGCGAGGGGTAGCAATCAGCTCCAGCATTTT,CSAPQARGSNQLQHF
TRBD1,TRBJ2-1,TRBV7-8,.,TGTGCCAGCAGCTTAGACCCGGGACAGAGATACAATGAGCAGTTCTTC,CASSLDPGQRYNEQFF
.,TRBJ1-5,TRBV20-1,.,TGCAGTGCTATTTCCGGGACCAATCAGCCCCAGCATTTT,CSAISGTNQPQHF
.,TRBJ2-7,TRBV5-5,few,TGTGCCAGCAGCTTGCGACTAGTCGCGGGAGAGCAGTACTTC,CASSLRLVAGEQYF
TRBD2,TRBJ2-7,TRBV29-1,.,TGCAGCGTTGCCCTCAGCGGGACGGGCTACGAGCAGTACTTC,CSVALSGTGYEQYF
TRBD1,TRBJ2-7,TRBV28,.,TGTGCCAGCAGTACCGGGACAGGGGGCCTCGAGCAGTACTTC,CASSTGTGGLEQYF
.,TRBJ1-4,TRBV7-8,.,TGTGCCAGCAGCCAAAGACGGGGGGCGGGGGAAGAAAAACTGTTTTTT,CASSQRRGAGEEKLFF
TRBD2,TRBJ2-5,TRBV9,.,TGTGCCAGCAGCCCTAGCGGGGGGCCCCTAGGAGAGACCCAGTACTTC,CASSPSGGPLGETQYF
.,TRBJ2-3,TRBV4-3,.,TGCGCCAGCAGCCAAGACGGGGTCGGGGATACAGATACGCAGTATTTT,CASSQDGVGDTDTQYF
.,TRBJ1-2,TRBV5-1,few,TGCGCCAGCAGGCGAGGAGAAGCTAACTATGGCTACACCTTC,CASRRGEANYGYTF
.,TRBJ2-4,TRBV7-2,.,TGTGCCAGCAGACAGACCCGGGGGGCCAAAAACATTCAGTACTTC,CASRQTRGAKNIQYF
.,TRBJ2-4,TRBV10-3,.,TGTGCCATCAGTGAAGAGGGGAATAAAAACATTCGGTACTTC,CAISEEGNKNIRYF
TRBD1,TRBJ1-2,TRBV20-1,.,TGCAGTGCAACGCCTCCGACAGGGGGCGATGGCTACACCTTC,CSATPPTGGDGYTF
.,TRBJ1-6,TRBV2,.,TGTGCCAGCAGTGAAGAAGGGATCAATTCACCCCTCCACTTT,CASSEEGINSPLHF
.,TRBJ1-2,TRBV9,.,TGTGCCAGCAGCGTAGGAGGTGAGACGCCGGCGGATGGCTACACCTTC,CASSVGGETPADGYTF